Presented here are 16 T cell receptor beta chains from one specimen sequenced in a study of immune characterization of retroperitoneal liposarcoma. TCRdb recomputed calls from the PCR reads with MiXCR, one row per CDR3 protein. The sample carries around 1,800 distinct CDR3 sequences, about 53% recorded once. Sequenced input: tumor tissue. These receptors originate from a male donor with retroperitoneal liposarcoma.

The genes are TRBV6-1 and TRBJ2-3; 8 nucleotides agree with TRBD2. The CDR3 sequence is 16 residues long. The J segment lost 0 bases and the V segment lost 8 bases, leaving 10 bases of the junction unmatched. Germline CDR1 is MNHNS and CDR2 is SASEGT. This CDR3 reads CASLPSGGVSTDTQYF. The CDR3 DNA is TGTGCCAGCCTCCCTTCGGGGGGGGTAAGCACAGATACGCAGTATTTT.

In its sample, this clonotype is large. This rearrangement joins TRBV6-1 to TRBJ2-1, with 10 bases fitting TRBD2. The CDR3 is 15 amino acids. J gave up 10 bases and V 3 bases, and 9 bases lay outside the gene matches. Germline CDR1 reads MNHNS; CDR2 reads SASEGT. CDR3 sequence reads: CASSEGLAILPEQFF. In nucleotides, the CDR3 is TGTGCCAGCAGTGAGGGACTAGCGATTCTTCCGGAGCAGTTCTTC.

The V and J genes are TRBV6-5 and TRBJ2-5; no firm D call. The J call may be incorrect, as the DNA end agrees better with TRBJ2-1. CDR1 is MNHEY, CDR2 SVGAGI, per germline. The CDR3 runs 15 residues. CDR3 in amino acids: CASSYSPARDYEQFF. The CDR3 DNA reads as TGTGCCAGCAGTTACTCGCCAGCCCGAGATTACGAGCAGTTCTTC.

Only a few counts were recorded for this clonotype. This rearrangement joins TRBV7-2 to TRBJ2-7, with D unresolved. The CDR3 length is 11 residues. The germline gives CDR1 SGHTA, CDR2 FQGNSA. Trimming pared 6 bases from V and 2 bases from J, leaving 5 bases between. The CDR3 region has the DNA TGTGCCAGCAGGCGAGCCTACGAGCAGTACTTC. Its protein is CASRRAYEQYF.

The chain uses TRBV6-1 and TRBJ2-3; D gene ambiguous. The closer fit of TRBJ2-7 to the DNA end suggests the J call may be wrong. The CDR3 extends over 13 amino acids. The germline CDR1 and CDR2 sequences are MNHNS and SASEGT. The CDR3 DNA reads TGTGCCAGCAGTGAAAACTCTGGCTACGAGCAGTACTTC. Protein sequence: CASSENSGYEQYF.

This clonotype was detected once. The chain couples TRBV7-2 to TRBJ2-1, with D perhaps matching TRBD1 or TRBD2 (7 bases each). The J call is doubtful: the DNA matches TRBJ2-7 better. In germline, CDR1 is SGHTA, CDR2 FQGNSA. This CDR3 region has 15 residues. The CDR3 here is CASSSRPGGVYEQYF. CDR3 nucleotide sequence: TGTGCCAGCAGCTCACGCCCAGGGGGGGTGTACGAGCAGTACTTC.

V gene TRBV7-6 combines with J gene TRBJ2-1, with 11 bases identical to TRBD1. Germline V gene sequence: CDR1 SGHVS, CDR2 FNYEAQ. The V and J ends lost 5 bases and 6 bases, in that order; junction bases with no gene match: 9. CDR3 size: 16 residues. CDR3 sequence reads: CASSPRPGQGGNEQFF. The CDR3 coding sequence is TGTGCCAGCAGCCCAAGGCCGGGACAGGGGGGCAATGAGCAGTTCTTC.

The gene calls are TRBV6-1 and TRBJ2-1, with 11 bases that match TRBD2. The J call could be wrong; TRBJ2-7 is a better fit for the DNA end. The CDR3 runs to 13 residues. Per the germline V gene, CDR1 is MNHNS and CDR2 is SASEGT. The DNA of the CDR3 is TGTGCCGGCCGACTAGCGGGAAGGAATGAGCAGTACTTC. Protein sequence: CAGRLAGRNEQYF.

J is TRBJ2-3 and V is TRBV7-3, with 8 bases lining up with TRBD1. The end of the DNA aligns better with TRBJ2-7, so the J call may be wrong. Germline V gives CDR1 SGHTA, CDR2 FQGTGA. The CDR3 is made up of 13 amino acids. In DNA, the CDR3 is TGTGCCAGCAGCATTGGACAGGGCTACGAGCAGTACTTC. This codes for CASSIGQGYEQYF.

The chain has TRBV7-6 and TRBJ2-3; D call uncertain. The CDR3 is 13 residues long. V lost 0 bases and J 6 bases, leaving 7 bases between the germline ends. Per germline, CDR1 SGHVS and CDR2 FNYEAQ. The CDR3 nucleotides are TGTGCCAGCAGCTTAGCGGCCCTGGATACGCAGTATTTT. Protein: CASSLAALDTQYF.

The J gene is TRBJ2-3, the V gene TRBV6-4; D is uncertain. The V end was cut by 0 bases, the J end by 1 base, with 17 bases between. The CDR3 totals 18 residues. Germline V gene sequence: CDR1 MRHNA, CDR2 SNTAGT. Here the CDR3 reads CASSDSGGSSLGTDTQYF. The CDR3 DNA reads TGTGCCAGCAGTGACTCTGGTGGCAGCTCACTGGGCACAGATACGCAGTATTTT.

This clonotype was detected a few times. This rearrangement joins TRBV6-1 to TRBJ2-5; D possibly corresponds to TRBD1 (5 bases). The germline V gene encodes CDR1 MNHNS and CDR2 SASEGT. The CDR3 length is 15 residues. The germline V and J ends were trimmed by 0 bases and 0 bases, with 8 bases remaining between them. CDR3 sequence: CASSEADRYQETQYF. The CDR3, as DNA: TGTGCCAGCAGTGAAGCTGACAGATACCAAGAGACCCAGTACTTC.

This clonotype was seen a few times. The chain employs TRBV6-1 and TRBJ2-5; unclear D gene. The DNA end lines up better with TRBJ2-1; the J call may be wrong. The CDR3 spans 14 residues. Per the germline V gene, CDR1 is MNHNS and CDR2 is SASEGT. The CDR3 spells CASSTSWYQETQFF. The CDR3, as DNA: TGTGCCAGCAGCACAAGTTGGTACCAAGAGACCCAGTTCTTC.

The table lists this clonotype with a few counts. This may be a read error, as it is one base from a much larger clone. This chain joins TRBV6-1 and TRBJ2-1; D may match TRBD1 or TRBD2 (6 bases each). Germline CDR1 is MNHNS and CDR2 is SASEGT. CDR3 length equals 14 residues. V lost 5 bases and J 13 bases, leaving 21 bases between the germline ends. CDR3 in DNA: TGTGCCAGCAGTTACCGACGCACGGGGGCGCCCCAGTTCTTC. It encodes CASSYRRTGAPQFF.

J is TRBJ2-1 and V is TRBV6-1; D is perhaps TRBD1 (6 bases). The CDR3 covers 13 residues. The V gene lost 6 bases and the J gene lost 13 bases, with 19 bases spanning the gap. Germline values: CDR1 MNHNS, CDR2 SASEGT. The CDR3 bases are TGTGCCAGCAGAAGAGCAGGGGTCGAGACCCAGTTCTTC. Residues: CASRRAGVETQFF.

The chain recombines TRBV6-5 with TRBJ2-1; 7 bases are a match to TRBD1. The J call is uncertain, as TRBJ2-5 better fits the DNA end. The CDR3 extends over 16 amino acids. The germline V gene has CDR1 MNHEY and CDR2 SVGAGI. The CDR3 region is CASTQPEETGKETQYF. Written as DNA, the CDR3 is TGTGCCAGCACCCAACCCGAAGAGACAGGGAAAGAGACCCAGTACTTC.